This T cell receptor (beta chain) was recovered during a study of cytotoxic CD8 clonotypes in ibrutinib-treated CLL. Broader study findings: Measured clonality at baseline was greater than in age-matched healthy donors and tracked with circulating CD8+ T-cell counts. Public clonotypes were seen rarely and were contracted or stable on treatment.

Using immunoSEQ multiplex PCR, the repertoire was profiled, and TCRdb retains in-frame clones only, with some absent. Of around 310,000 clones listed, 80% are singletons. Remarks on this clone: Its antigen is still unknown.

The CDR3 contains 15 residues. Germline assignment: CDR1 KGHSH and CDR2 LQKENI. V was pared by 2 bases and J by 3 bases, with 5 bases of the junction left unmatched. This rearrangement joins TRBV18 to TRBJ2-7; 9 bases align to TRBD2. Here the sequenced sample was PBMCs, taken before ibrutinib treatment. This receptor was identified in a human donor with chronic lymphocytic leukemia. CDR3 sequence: CASSPTASGNYEQYF. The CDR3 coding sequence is TGTGCCAGCTCACCAACGGCTAGCGGGAACTACGAGCAGTACTTC.